This T cell receptor beta chain was recorded in a study of blood T cell repertoires in COVID-19. Study information: Italy, Spain and the United States were the sources of the convalescent and acute COVID-19 samples. From T cells, B-cell-depleted T cells, or PBMCs came the material, which was cDNA or gDNA.

The protocol was immunoSEQ multiplex PCR, while the TCRdb copy is restricted to in-frame clones and leaves out a portion. Among some 100,000 clones, about 83% were seen once, and the ten largest hold roughly 25%. Trimming removed 5 bases from V and 0 bases from J; junction bases left unmatched: 12. Germline CDR1 reads LNHDA; CDR2 reads SQIVND (reference sequence). This CDR3 is built from 17 residues. What was sequenced was peripheral blood. The chain has TRBV19 and TRBJ1-1, with 7 bases fitting TRBD1. This receptor was taken from a human donor in a cohort sampled during active COVID-19. CDR3 sequence reads: CASSSPGQAYMNTEAFF. CDR3 coding DNA: TGTGCCAGTAGTTCCCCCGGACAGGCCTACATGAACACTGAAGCTTTCTTT.